The 8 T cell receptor beta chains listed next were all sequenced from one sample in a study of blood T cells in healthy people across ages. Primed by a sample-barcoded 5' primer and a J-beta primer mix, a second PCR proceeded for about 6 to 12 cycles. One entry per CDR3 protein, called by TCRdb with MiXCR from the 5' RACE reads. The data contain under 800,000 distinct CDR3 sequences, around 40% of them singletons. Sequences were obtained from blood. These receptors were obtained from a woman aged 55-75 years in good health.

The V gene is TRBV25-1, the J gene TRBJ2-5, with TRBD2 as a possible D gene (5 bases). With 0 bases removed from V and 5 bases from J, the gap between germline ends came to 10 bases. This CDR3 region has 14 residues. Looked up from germline, CDR1 is MGHDK and CDR2 is SYGVNS. CDR3 bases: TGTGCCAGCAGTGAATACCGGGGTCAGGAGACCCAGTACTTC. The encoded protein is CASSEYRGQETQYF.

The J gene is TRBJ2-3, the V gene TRBV20-1; 9 bases are shared with TRBD2. This CDR3 has 15 residues. The V gene's germline CDR1 is DFQATT and CDR2 SNEGSKA (reference sequence). The trim removed 1 base at V and 5 bases at J, leaving 7 bases unmatched. The CDR3, as DNA: TGCAGTGCTAGAGTGGCGGGGGGGCTTGGAGATACGCAGTATTTT. As protein: CSARVAGGLGDTQYF.

The chain carries TRBV6-5 and TRBJ2-7; D might be TRBD2 (6 bases). Germline lookup yields CDR1 MNHEY and CDR2 SVGAGI. V lost 0 bases and J 7 bases, leaving 16 bases between the germline ends. The CDR3 is 15 amino acids. The CDR3 loop reads CASSYSRERAYEQYF. The CDR3 DNA reads TGTGCCAGCAGTTACTCGCGGGAAAGAGCTTATGAGCAGTACTTC.

The chain employs TRBV7-6 and TRBJ2-7; D is possibly TRBD1 or TRBD2 (6 bases each). Germline V gene data show CDR1 as SGHVS and CDR2 as FNYEAQ. The CDR3 totals 17 residues. Trimming cost V 4 bases and J 3 bases, with 22 bases left between them. The CDR3 DNA sequence: TGTGCCAGCAGCTCTGGGGGCGGTAGGGGCGGGAACTACGAGCAGTACTTC. Its protein is CASSSGGGRGGNYEQYF.

This clonotype showed up just a few times. This chain connects TRBV7-3 to TRBJ2-1; D not resolved. Germline V gives CDR1 SGHTA, CDR2 FQGTGA. The CDR3 loop spans 15 amino acids. V was pared by 0 bases and J by 3 bases, with 9 bases between. The CDR3 loop is CASSLTSQYYNEQFF. The DNA of the CDR3 is TGTGCCAGCAGCTTAACGAGTCAGTACTACAATGAGCAGTTCTTC.

The CDR3 DNA follows: TGCGCCAGCAGCTTATTGACAGGAGAGGGTCAGCCCCAGCATTTT. Protein product: CASSLLTGEGQPQHF. The chain employs TRBV5-1 and TRBJ1-5; a possible D gene is TRBD1 (6 bases). V was clipped by 2 bases and J by 6 bases, with 15 bases between them. The CDR3 has 15 residues. The germline CDR1 and CDR2 sequences are SGHRS and YFSETQ.

This clonotype was seen only a few times. V is TRBV4-3 and J is TRBJ2-1; maybe TRBD2 (5 bases). CDR1 LGHNA and CDR2 YSLEER come from the germline V gene. V lost 1 base and J lost 5, with 12 bases in between. The CDR3 is 15 amino acids. In DNA, the CDR3 is TGCGCCAGCAGCCAAGGGACGGGAAAGCACAATGAGCAGTTCTTC. It codes for CASSQGTGKHNEQFF.

There are a few counts of this clonotype. The rearrangement links TRBV4-3 to TRBJ2-7, with D possibly being TRBD2 (6 bases). The CDR3 contains 15 residues. CDR1 LGHNA and CDR2 YSLEER come from the germline V gene. Trimming stripped 1 base from V and 0 bases from J, with 10 bases between. The CDR3 sequence: CASSQGDWDSYEQYF. The CDR3 DNA is TGCGCCAGCAGCCAAGGGGACTGGGACTCCTACGAGCAGTACTTC.